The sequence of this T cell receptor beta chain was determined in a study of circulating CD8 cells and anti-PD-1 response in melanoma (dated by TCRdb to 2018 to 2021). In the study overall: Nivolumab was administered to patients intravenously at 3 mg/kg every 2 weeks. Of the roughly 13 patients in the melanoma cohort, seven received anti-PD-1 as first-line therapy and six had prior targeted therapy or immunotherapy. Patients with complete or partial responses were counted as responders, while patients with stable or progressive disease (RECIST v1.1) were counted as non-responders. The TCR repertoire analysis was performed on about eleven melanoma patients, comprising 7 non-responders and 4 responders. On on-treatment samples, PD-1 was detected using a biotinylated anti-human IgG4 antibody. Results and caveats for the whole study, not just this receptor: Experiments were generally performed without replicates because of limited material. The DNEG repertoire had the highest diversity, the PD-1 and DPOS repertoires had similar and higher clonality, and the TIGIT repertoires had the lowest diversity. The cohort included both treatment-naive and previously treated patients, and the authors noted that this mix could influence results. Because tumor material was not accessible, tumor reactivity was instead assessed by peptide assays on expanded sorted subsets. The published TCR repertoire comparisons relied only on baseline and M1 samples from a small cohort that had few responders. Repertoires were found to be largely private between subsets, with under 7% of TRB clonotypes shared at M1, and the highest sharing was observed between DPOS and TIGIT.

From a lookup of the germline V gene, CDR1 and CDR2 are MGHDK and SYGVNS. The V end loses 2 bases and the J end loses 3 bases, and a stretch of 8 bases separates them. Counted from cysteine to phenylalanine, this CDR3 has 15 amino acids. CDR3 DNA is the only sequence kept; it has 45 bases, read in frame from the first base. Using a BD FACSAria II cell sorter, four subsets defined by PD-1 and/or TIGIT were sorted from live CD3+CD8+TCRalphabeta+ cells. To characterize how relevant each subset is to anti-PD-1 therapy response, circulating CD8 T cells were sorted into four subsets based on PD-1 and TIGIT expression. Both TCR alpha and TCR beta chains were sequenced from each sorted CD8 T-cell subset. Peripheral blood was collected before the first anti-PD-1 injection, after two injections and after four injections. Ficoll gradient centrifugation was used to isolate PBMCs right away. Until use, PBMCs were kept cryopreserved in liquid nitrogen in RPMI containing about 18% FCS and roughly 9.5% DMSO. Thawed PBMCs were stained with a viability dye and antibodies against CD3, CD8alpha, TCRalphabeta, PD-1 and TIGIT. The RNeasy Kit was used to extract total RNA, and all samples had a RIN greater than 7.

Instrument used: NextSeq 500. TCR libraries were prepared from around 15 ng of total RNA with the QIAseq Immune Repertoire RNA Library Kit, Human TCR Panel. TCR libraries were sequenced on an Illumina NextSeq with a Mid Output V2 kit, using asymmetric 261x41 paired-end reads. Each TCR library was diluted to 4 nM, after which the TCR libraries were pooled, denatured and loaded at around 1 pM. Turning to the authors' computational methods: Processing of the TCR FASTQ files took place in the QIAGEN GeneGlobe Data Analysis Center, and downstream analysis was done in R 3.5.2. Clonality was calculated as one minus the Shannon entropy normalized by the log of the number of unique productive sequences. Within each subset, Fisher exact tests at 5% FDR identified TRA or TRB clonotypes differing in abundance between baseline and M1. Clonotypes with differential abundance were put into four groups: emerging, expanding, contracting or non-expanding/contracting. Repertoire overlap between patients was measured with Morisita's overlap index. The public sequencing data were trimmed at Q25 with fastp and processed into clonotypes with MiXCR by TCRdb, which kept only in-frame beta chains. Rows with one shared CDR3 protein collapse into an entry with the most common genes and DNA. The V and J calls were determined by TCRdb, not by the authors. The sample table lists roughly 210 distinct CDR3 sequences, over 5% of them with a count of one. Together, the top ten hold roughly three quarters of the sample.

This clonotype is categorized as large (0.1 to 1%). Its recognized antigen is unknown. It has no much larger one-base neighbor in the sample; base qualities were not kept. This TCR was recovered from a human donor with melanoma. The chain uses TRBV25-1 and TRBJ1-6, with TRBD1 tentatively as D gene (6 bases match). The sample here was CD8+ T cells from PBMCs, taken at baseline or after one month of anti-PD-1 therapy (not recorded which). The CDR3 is CASSEQTGYNSPLHF. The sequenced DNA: TGTGCCAGCAGTGAACAGACAGGCTATAATTCACCCCTCCACTTT. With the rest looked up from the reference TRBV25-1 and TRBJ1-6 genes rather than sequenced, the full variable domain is EADIYQTPRYLVIGTGKKITLECSQTMGHDKMYWYQQDPGMELHLIHYSYGVNSTEKGDLSSESTVSRIRTEHFPLTLESARPSHTSQYLCASSEQTGYNSPLHFGNGTRLTVT.